Sequencing of this T cell receptor beta chain was carried out in a study of blood T cell repertoires in COVID-19. Study information: Some COVID-19 samples were acute and others convalescent; all came from the United States, Italy and Spain. PBMCs, B-cell-depleted T cells, or T cells were the source of the cDNA or gDNA that made up the material.

Living in under 30 US areas, the participants were between roughly 18 and 89 years of age. The germline V gene has CDR1 MNHEY and CDR2 SVGAGI. This CDR3 has 11 residues. V lost 7 bases and J lost 6, with 9 bases in between. Some clones are missing from TCRdb's copy, which holds only in-frame ones; the method was immunoSEQ multiplex PCR. The table records 150,000 or so clones, 70% to 90% of them present only once. The receptor's source is a woman aged 45 to 65 who had recovered from COVID-19. The chain links TRBV6-5 to TRBJ1-1; tentative D call: TRBD1 (5 bases). Sequencing was done on a sample of PBMCs or T cells enriched from blood (not recorded which). CDR3: CASILGAEAFF. For the CDR3, the DNA is TGTGCCAGCATTCTAGGGGCTGAAGCTTTCTTT.